The 20 T cell receptor beta chains in this list originate from one sample, sequenced in a study of fetal regulatory T cell absence and autoimmunity. Here immunoSEQ multiplex PCR was the method, and the copy in TCRdb shows in-frame clones only, minus some. The top ten hold just under 2% of the sample, which has about 95,000 clones, about two thirds seen once. Input material: pancreas tissue. Receptors were obtained from a male donor with IPEX syndrome.

The J gene is TRBJ1-2, the V gene TRBV30; D remains unclear. V shed 0 bases and J shed 5 bases, with 10 bases lying between them. Per the germline V gene, CDR1 is GTSNPN and CDR2 is SVGIG (reference sequence). The CDR3 consists of 13 residues. The chain's CDR3 is CAWSVLADYGYTF. The CDR3 DNA is TGTGCCTGGAGTGTACTGGCAGATTATGGCTACACCTTC.

This clone has just a few counts. J is TRBJ1-1 and V is TRBV4-2; 7 nucleotides match TRBD1. V shed 3 bases and J 4 bases; nucleotides not matched to a gene: 8. Germline CDR1 LGHNA, CDR2 YNFKEQ. CDR3 size: 15 residues. The DNA for the CDR3 is TGTGCCAGCAGCCAGTCCGACAGGGTCGGCACTGAAGCTTTCTTT. This translates into CASSQSDRVGTEAFF.

The chain joins TRBV29-1 to TRBJ1-3, with D unclear. The CDR3 is made up of 13 amino acids. The ends were cut back, 4 bases at V and 4 bases at J, with 11 bases in the middle. The V gene's germline CDR1 is SQVTM and CDR2 ANQGSEA. CDR3 coding DNA: TGCAGCGTTGGGGTCACTACCGGAAACACCATATATTTT. It encodes CSVGVTTGNTIYF.

The rearrangement uses TRBV13 and TRBJ2-2, with TRBD2 matching over 12 bases. Germline CDR1 and CDR2: PRHDT and FYEKMQ (reference sequence). The CDR3 length is 15 residues. J was trimmed by 6 bases and V by 6 bases; bases with no gene match: 5. The CDR3 DNA is TGTGCCAGCAGTCCTAGACTAGCGGGAGCCGGGGAGCTGTTTTTT. This gives the protein CASSPRLAGAGELFF.

This clone was counted between two and nine times. The chain couples TRBV30 to TRBJ2-7; D gene unclear. V was clipped by 3 bases and J by 6 bases, with 15 bases between them. This CDR3 region has 13 residues. Germline CDR1 GTSNPN, CDR2 SVGIG (reference sequence). CDR3 nucleotides: TGTGCCTGGAGCGCTCTAGATTCCGGCGAGCAGTACTTC. Protein: CAWSALDSGEQYF.

V usage is TRBV9 and J usage is TRBJ2-3; D not certain. The germline V gene encodes CDR1 SGDLS and CDR2 YYNGEE. This CDR3 has 14 residues. Trimming stripped 4 bases from V and 2 bases from J, with 11 bases between. The CDR3 is CASSRVTFTDTQYF. The CDR3 coding sequence is TGTGCCAGCAGCAGGGTTACCTTCACAGATACGCAGTATTTT.

The chain uses TRBV27 and TRBJ2-3; D is unresolved. CDR1 is MNHEY, CDR2 SMNVEV, per germline (reference sequence). V gave up 10 bases and J gave up 4 bases, with 24 bases separating them. The CDR3 runs to 16 residues. CDR3 region: CATWTEHNAQSDTQYF. In nucleotides, the CDR3 is TGTGCCACCTGGACCGAGCATAATGCGCAATCAGATACGCAGTATTTT.

The J gene is TRBJ2-7, the V gene TRBV5-1; 10 nucleotides align to TRBD2. V gave up 4 bases and J gave up 2 bases; unmatched junction bases: 3. CDR3 length: 14 residues. Germline V lookup: CDR1 SGHRS, CDR2 YFSETQ. The CDR3 protein is CASSPGLAAYEQYF. CDR3 bases: TGCGCCAGCAGCCCCGGACTAGCGGCCTACGAGCAGTACTTC.

This clone was observed a few times. The chain uses TRBV4-1 and TRBJ2-7, with D unresolved. The CDR3 has 15 residues. Deletions cut 0 bases from V and 3 bases from J, with 12 bases between. Looked up from germline, CDR1 is MGHRA and CDR2 is YSYEKL. The CDR3 spells CASSQDLAVGYEQYF. The CDR3 bases are TGCGCCAGCAGCCAAGATTTAGCCGTAGGCTACGAGCAGTACTTC.

The table lists this clone with a few counts. The CDR3 DNA follows: TGTGCCAGCAGCCCCACTGACAGGGGAGCTTTCTTT. The encoded protein is CASSPTDRGAFF. This chain links TRBV14 with TRBJ1-1; 8 nucleotides align to TRBD1. V shed 4 bases and J 10 bases; nucleotides not matched to a gene: 5. This CDR3 spans 12 amino acids. Germline CDR1 reads SGHDN; CDR2 reads FVKESK.

The chain employs TRBV18 and TRBJ2-5; 10 bases line up with TRBD2. Germline V gives CDR1 KGHSH, CDR2 LQKENI. The CDR3 is made up of 18 amino acids. Germline trimming cut 3 bases from V and 1 base from J; bases unmatched to any gene: 11. CDR3 nucleotide sequence: TGTGCCAGCTCACCCCCTAGCGGGAGTCTTATTACCCAAGAGACCCAGTACTTC. Encoded protein: CASSPPSGSLITQETQYF.

This clone was observed a single time. The chain carries TRBV27 and TRBJ1-1; 11 nucleotides align to TRBD1. V lost 3 bases, J lost 4 bases, and 1 base stayed unmatched. CDR3 length: 14 residues. Germline V CDR1 and CDR2: MNHEY, SMNVEV (reference sequence). The CDR3 sequence: CASSFGTGGTEAFF. In DNA, the CDR3 is TGTGCCAGCAGTTTCGGGACAGGGGGCACTGAAGCTTTCTTT.

The chain uses TRBV4-1 and TRBJ2-1, with TRBD2 matching over 9 bases. CDR1 is MGHRA, CDR2 YSYEKL, per germline. CDR3 length equals 15 residues. V was pared by 4 bases and J by 2 bases, with 3 bases of the junction left unmatched. CDR3 DNA sequence: TGCGCCAGCAGCCTTAGCGGGGGTACCTACAATGAGCAGTTCTTC. Translated: CASSLSGGTYNEQFF.

The gene calls are TRBV6-6 and TRBJ1-5, with 7 bases lining up with TRBD1. Germline CDR1 and CDR2: MNHNY and SVGAGI (reference sequence). The trim removed 2 bases at V and 2 bases at J, leaving 0 bases unmatched. The CDR3 is 14 amino acids. The CDR3 is CASSYTGGNQPQHF. The CDR3 bases are TGTGCCAGCAGTTACACAGGGGGCAATCAGCCCCAGCATTTT.

This clone was seen more than once but under ten times. The V call is TRBV30, the J call TRBJ1-6; 11 bases fit TRBD1. This CDR3 has 15 residues. Trimming at V came to 2 bases and at J to 7 bases, leaving 4 bases not matched to a gene. The germline gives CDR1 GTSNPN, CDR2 SVGIG (reference sequence). The CDR3 region is CAWSFWDRGNSPLHF. CDR3 nucleotide sequence: TGTGCCTGGAGTTTCTGGGACAGGGGGAATTCACCCCTCCACTTT.

V is TRBV7-2 and J is TRBJ2-7, with TRBD2 identical over 9 bases. The CDR3 length is 18 residues. Losses at the gene ends were 0 bases for V and 2 bases for J; bases not matched to a gene: 11. Germline CDR1 is SGHTA and CDR2 is FQGNSA. CDR3 sequence reads: CASSLAAGGLLNTYEQYF. In nucleotides, the CDR3 is TGTGCCAGCAGCTTAGCGGCGGGGGGGCTTTTGAACACCTACGAGCAGTACTTC.

The rearrangement links TRBV7-6 to TRBJ1-2; D is undetermined. Trimming removed 0 bases at V and 7 bases at J, with 6 bases between. The CDR3 totals 12 residues. Looked up from germline, CDR1 is SGHVS and CDR2 is FNYEAQ. The CDR3, as DNA: TGTGCCAGCAGCTTAGCCCCCCCTGGCTACACCTTC. This gives the protein CASSLAPPGYTF.

The CDR3 region is CASSSSDRPAEQYF. The CDR3 DNA is TGTGCCAGCAGCTCCTCGGACAGGCCGGCCGAGCAGTACTTC. The chain carries TRBV11-3 and TRBJ2-7; 7 bases match TRBD1. The CDR3 length is 14 residues. With V trimmed by 4 bases and J by 6 bases, 9 bases remained unmatched. Germline CDR1 SGHNT, CDR2 YENEEA.

J is TRBJ2-7 and V is TRBV2, with 10 bases lining up with TRBD2. This CDR3 region has 15 residues. The germline CDR1 and CDR2 sequences are SNHLY and FYNNEI. Trimming took 5 bases from V and 2 from J; bases not matched to a gene: 6. This CDR3 is CASSHWTSGAYEQYF. For the CDR3, the DNA is TGTGCCAGCAGTCATTGGACTAGCGGAGCCTACGAGCAGTACTTC. Drawing the rest from reference TRBV2 and TRBJ2-7, the complete variable domain is EPEVTQTPSHQVTQMGQEVILRCVPISNHLYFYWYRQILGQKVEFLVSFYNNEISEKSEIFDDQFSVERPDGSNFTLKIRSTKLEDSAMYFCASSHWTSGAYEQYFGPGTRLTVT.

This clone was seen a single time. This rearrangement joins TRBV7-2 to TRBJ2-3, with 11 bases fitting TRBD2. Trimming removed 2 bases from V and 3 bases from J; junction bases left unmatched: 1. Germline CDR1 reads SGHTA; CDR2 reads FQGNSA. The CDR3 consists of 15 residues. CDR3 DNA sequence: TGTGCCAGCAGCTTATCTAGCGGGAGGACAGATACGCAGTATTTT. This encodes CASSLSSGRTDTQYF.